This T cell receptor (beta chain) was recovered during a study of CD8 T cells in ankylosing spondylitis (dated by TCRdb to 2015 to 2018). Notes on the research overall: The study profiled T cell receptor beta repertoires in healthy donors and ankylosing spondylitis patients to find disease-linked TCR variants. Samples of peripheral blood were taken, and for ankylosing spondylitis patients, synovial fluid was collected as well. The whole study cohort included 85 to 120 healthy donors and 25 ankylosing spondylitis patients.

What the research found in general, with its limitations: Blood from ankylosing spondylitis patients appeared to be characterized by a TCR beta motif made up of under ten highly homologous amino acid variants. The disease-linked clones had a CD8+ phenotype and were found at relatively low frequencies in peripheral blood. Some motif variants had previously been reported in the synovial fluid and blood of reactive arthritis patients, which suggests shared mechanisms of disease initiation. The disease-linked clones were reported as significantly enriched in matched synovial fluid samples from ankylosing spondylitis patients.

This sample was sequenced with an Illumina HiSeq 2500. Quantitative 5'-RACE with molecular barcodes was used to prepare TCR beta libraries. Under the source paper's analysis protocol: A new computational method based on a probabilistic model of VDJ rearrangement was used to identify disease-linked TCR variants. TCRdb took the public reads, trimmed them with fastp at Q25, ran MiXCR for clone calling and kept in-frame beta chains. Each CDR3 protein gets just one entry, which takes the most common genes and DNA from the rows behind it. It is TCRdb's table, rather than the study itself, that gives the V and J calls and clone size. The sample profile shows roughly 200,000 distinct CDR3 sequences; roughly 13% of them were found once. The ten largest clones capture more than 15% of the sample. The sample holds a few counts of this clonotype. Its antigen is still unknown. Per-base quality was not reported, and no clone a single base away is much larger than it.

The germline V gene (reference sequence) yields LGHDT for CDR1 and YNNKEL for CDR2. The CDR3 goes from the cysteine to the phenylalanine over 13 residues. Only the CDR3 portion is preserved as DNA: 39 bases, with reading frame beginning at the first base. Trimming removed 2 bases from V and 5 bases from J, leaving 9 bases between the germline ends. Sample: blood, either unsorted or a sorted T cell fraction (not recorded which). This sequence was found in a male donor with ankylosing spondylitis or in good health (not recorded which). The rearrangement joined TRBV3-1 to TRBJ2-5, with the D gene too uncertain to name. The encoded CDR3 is CASSQQFRETQYF. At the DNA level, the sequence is TGTGCCAGCAGCCAACAGTTCAGGGAGACCCAGTACTTC.